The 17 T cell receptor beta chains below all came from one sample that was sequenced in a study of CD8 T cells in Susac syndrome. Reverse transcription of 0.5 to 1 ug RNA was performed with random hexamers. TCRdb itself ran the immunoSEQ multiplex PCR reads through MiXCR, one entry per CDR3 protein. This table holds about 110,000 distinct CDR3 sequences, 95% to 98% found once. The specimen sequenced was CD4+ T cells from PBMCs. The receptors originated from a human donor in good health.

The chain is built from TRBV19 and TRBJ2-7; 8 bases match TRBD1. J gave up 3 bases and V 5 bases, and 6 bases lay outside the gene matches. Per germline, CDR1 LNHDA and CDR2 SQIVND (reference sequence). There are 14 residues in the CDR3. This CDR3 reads CASSLRQGRYEQYF. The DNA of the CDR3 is TGTGCCAGTAGTCTCCGACAGGGGCGCTACGAGCAGTACTTC.

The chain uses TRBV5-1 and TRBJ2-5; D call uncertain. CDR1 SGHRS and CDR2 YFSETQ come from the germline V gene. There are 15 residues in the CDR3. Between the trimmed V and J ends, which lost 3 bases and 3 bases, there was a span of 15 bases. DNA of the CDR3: TGCGCCAGCAGCTCCCGCCGGAAGGGCGAAGAGACCCAGTACTTC. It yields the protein CASSSRRKGEETQYF.

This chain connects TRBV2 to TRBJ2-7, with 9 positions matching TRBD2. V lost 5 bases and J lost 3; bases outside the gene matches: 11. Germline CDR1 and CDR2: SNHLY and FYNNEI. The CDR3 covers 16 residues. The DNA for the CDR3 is TGTGCCAGCAGTATAGTCCGGGGTAGCGGGAGCTACGAGCAGTACTTC. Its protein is CASSIVRGSGSYEQYF.

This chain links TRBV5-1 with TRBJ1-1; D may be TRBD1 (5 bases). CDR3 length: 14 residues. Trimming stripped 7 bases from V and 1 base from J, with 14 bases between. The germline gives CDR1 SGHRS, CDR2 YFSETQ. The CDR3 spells CASGRGGGNTEAFF. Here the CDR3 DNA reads TGCGCCAGCGGCCGTGGGGGGGGGAACACTGAAGCTTTCTTT.

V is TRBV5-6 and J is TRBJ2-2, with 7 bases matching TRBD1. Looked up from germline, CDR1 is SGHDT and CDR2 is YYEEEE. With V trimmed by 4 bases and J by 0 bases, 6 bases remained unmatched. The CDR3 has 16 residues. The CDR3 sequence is CASSAQGDANTGELFF. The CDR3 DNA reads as TGTGCCAGCAGCGCCCAGGGGGACGCGAACACCGGGGAGCTGTTTTTT. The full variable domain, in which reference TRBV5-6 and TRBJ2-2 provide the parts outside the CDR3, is DAGVTQSPTHLIKTRGQQVTLRCSPKSGHDTVSWYQQALGQGPQFIFQYYEEEERQRGNFPDRFSGHQFPNYSSELNVNALLLGDSALYLCASSAQGDANTGELFFGEGSRLTVL.

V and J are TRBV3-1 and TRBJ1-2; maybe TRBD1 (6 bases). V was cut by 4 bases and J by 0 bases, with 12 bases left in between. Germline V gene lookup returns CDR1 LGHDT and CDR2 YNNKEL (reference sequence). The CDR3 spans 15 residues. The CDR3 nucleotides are TGTGCCAGCAGCCGTGGACAGAAAACTAACTATGGCTACACCTTC. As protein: CASSRGQKTNYGYTF.

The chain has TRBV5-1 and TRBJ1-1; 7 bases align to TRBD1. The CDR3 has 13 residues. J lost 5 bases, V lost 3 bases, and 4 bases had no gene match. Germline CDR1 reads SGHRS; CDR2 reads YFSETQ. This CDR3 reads CASSWSRGTEAFF. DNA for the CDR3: TGCGCCAGCAGCTGGAGCAGGGGGACTGAAGCTTTCTTT.

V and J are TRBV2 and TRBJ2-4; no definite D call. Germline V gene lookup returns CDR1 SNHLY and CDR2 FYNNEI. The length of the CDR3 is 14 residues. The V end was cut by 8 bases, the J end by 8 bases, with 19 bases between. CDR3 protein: CASAWRGDVDIQYF. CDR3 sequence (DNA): TGTGCCAGCGCATGGCGTGGGGATGTGGACATTCAGTACTTC.

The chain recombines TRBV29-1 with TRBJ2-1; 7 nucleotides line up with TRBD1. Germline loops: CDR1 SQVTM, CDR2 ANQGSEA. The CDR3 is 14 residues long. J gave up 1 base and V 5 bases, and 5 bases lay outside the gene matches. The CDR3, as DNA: TGCAGCGTTAGAGACAGGGCTTCCTACAATGAGCAGTTCTTC. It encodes CSVRDRASYNEQFF.

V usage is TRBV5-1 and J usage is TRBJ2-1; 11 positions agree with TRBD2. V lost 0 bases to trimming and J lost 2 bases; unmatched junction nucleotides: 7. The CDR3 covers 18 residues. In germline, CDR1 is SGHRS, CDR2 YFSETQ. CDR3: CASSLDQPGLAAYNEQFF. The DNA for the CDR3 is TGCGCCAGCAGCTTGGACCAGCCGGGACTAGCGGCCTACAATGAGCAGTTCTTC.

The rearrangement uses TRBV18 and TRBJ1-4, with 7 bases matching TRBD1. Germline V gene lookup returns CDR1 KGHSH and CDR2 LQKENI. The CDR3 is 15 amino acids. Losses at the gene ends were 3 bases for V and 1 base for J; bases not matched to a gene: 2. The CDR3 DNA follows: TGTGCCAGCTCACCGGGGACAGTAACTAATGAAAAACTGTTTTTT. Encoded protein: CASSPGTVTNEKLFF.

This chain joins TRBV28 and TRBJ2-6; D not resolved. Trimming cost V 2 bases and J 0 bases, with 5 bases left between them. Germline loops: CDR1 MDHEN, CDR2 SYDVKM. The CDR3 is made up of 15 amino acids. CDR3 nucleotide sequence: TGTGCCAGCAGTTTAGCCATCTCTGGGGCCAACGTCCTGACTTTC. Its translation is CASSLAISGANVLTF.

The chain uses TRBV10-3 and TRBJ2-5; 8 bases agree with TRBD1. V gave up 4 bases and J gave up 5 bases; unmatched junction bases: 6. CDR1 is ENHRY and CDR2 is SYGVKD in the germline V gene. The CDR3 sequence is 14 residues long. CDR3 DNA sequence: TGTGCCATCAGTGCAGCAGGGGGCGTTGAGACCCAGTACTTC. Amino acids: CAISAAGGVETQYF.

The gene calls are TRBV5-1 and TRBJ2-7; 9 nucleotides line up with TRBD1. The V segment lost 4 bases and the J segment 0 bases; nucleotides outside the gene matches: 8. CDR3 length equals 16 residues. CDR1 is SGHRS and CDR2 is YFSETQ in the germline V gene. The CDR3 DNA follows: TGCGCCAGCAGCGGGACCGGGACAGGGAGCTCCTACGAGCAGTACTTC. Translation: CASSGTGTGSSYEQYF.

The CDR3, as DNA: TGTGCTAGTGGTTCGGGCAGGGACGAGACCCAGTACTTC. Translating it yields CASGSGRDETQYF. V is TRBV12-5 and J is TRBJ2-5; D may be TRBD1 or TRBD2 (5 bases each). Germline assignment: CDR1 LGHNT and CDR2 FRNRAP. This CDR3 is built from 13 residues. Trimming left V 4 bases short and J 5 bases short, with 11 bases between. Together with reference TRBV12-5 and TRBJ2-5, the CDR3 gives the full variable domain: DARVTQTPRHKVTEMGQEVTMRCQPILGHNTVFWYRQTMMQGLELLAYFRNRAPLDDSGMPKDRFSAEMPDATLATLKIQPSEPRDSAVYFCASGSGRDETQYFGPGTRLLVL.

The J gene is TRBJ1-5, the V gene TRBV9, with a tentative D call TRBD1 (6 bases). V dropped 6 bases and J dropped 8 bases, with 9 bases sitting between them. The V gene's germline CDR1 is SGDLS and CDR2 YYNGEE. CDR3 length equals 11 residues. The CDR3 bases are TGTGCCAGCATCGAGGGGGAGCCCCAGCATTTT. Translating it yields CASIEGEPQHF.

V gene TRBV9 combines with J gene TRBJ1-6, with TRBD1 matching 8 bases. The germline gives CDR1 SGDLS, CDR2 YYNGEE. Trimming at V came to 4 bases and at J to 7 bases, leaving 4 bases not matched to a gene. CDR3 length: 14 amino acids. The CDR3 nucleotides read TGTGCCAGCAGCAAAGGACAGGGAAATTCACCCCTCCACTTT. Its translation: CASSKGQGNSPLHF.